This entry features one T cell receptor beta chain sequence. Per the original methods: Quantification of nucleated cells was approximated via reference gene primer amplification. Profiling relied on immunoSEQ multiplex PCR, and the TCRdb table lists in-frame clones only, not all of them. D and trimming come from the DNA, and the V and J calls and clone size come from that table. The table has around 210,000 clones, roughly 82% seen once. These data are taken from a study of blood T cell repertoires in COVID-19. Study background: Collection of acute and convalescent COVID-19 samples took place in the United States, Italy and Spain. Sources were T cells, B-cell-depleted T cells, or PBMCs; the material itself was cDNA or gDNA.

CDR3 size: 18 residues. The source is a human donor in a cohort sampled during active COVID-19. Sample: peripheral blood. The chain carries TRBV21-1 and TRBJ2-7; the table's D call of TRBD1 was not tested on the DNA. TRBV21-1 is a pseudogene segment. In DNA form, the CDR3 reads TGTGCCAGCAGCAAAGACGGGTCCAGGACAGGGGGTTTCTACGAGCAGTACTTC. It encodes CASSKDGSRTGGFYEQYF.